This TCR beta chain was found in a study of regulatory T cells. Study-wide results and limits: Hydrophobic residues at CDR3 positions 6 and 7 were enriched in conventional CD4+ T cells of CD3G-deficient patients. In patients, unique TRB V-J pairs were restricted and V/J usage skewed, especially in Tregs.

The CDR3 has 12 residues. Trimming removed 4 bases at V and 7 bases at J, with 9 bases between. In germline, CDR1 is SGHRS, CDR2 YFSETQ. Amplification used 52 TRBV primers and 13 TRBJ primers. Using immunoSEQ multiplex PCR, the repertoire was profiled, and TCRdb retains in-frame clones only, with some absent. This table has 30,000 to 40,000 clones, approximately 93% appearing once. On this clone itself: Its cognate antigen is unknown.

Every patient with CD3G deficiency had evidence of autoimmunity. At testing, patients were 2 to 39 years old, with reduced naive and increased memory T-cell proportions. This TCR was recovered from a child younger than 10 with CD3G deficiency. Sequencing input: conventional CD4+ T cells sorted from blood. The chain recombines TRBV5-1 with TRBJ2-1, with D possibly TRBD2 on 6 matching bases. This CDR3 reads CASSSSGNEQFF. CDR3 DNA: TGCGCCAGCAGCAGTAGCGGTAATGAGCAGTTCTTC.